This T cell receptor beta chain was found in a study of CD8 T cells in Susac syndrome. Study results and limitations: The authors acknowledged that their TCR sequencing and HLA analysis involved a relatively small number of individuals.

High-throughput TCR beta sequencing covered peripheral CD8+ and CD4+ T cells. FACS enriched CD8+ TEMRA cells, while bulk CD8+ and CD4+ were negatively isolated. RNA amounts of about 0.5 to 1 ug underwent reverse transcription with random hexamers. Amplification of TCR beta CDR3 by immunoSEQ multiplex PCR spanned 54 Vbeta and 13 Jbeta. From the immunoSEQ multiplex PCR reads, TCRdb called clonotypes with MiXCR, one entry per CDR3 protein. In the table there are under 350,000 distinct CDR3 sequences, 90% to 95% of which are singletons. A word on this clonotype: Its antigen remains unknown.

J lost 5 bases, V lost 0 bases, and 10 bases had no gene match. Germline-derived CDR1 and CDR2 are MNHEY and SMNVEV (reference sequence). The CDR3 is made up of 17 amino acids. The sample was CD4+ T cells from PBMCs. This sequence was found in a human donor with multiple sclerosis. The chain combines TRBV27 with TRBJ2-5; TRBD1 aligns across 9 bases. This CDR3 is CASSLSGGTGPRETQYF. CDR3 in DNA: TGTGCCAGCAGTTTATCTGGCGGGACAGGGCCAAGGGAGACCCAGTACTTC.